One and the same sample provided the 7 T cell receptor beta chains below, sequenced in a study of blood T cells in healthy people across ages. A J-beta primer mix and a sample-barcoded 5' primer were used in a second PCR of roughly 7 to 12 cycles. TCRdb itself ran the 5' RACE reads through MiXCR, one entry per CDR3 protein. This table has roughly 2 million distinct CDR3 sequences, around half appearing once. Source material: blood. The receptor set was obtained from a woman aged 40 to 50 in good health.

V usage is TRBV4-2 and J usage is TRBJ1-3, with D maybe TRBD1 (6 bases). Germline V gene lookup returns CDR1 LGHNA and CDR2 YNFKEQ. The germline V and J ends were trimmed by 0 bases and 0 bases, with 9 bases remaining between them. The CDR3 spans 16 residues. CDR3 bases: TGTGCCAGCAGCCAAGATGGGGGCCTCTCTGGAAACACCATATATTTT. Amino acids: CASSQDGGLSGNTIYF.

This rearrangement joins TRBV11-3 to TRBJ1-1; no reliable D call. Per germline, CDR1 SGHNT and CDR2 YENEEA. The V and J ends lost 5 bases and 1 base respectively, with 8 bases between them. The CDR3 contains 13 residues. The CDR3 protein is CASSHKPNTEAFF. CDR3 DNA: TGTGCCAGCAGCCATAAACCGAACACTGAAGCTTTCTTT.

The CDR3 protein is CASSRGLQVLETQFF. For the CDR3, the DNA is TGTGCCAGCAGCAGGGGCCTTCAGGTCTTAGAGACCCAGTTCTTC. V usage is TRBV5-6 and J usage is TRBJ2-1; possibly TRBD1 for D (5 bases). The CDR3 is 15 amino acids. Germline lookup yields CDR1 SGHDT and CDR2 YYEEEE. Trimming shortened V by 4 bases and J by 13 bases, and 24 bases separated the two germline ends.

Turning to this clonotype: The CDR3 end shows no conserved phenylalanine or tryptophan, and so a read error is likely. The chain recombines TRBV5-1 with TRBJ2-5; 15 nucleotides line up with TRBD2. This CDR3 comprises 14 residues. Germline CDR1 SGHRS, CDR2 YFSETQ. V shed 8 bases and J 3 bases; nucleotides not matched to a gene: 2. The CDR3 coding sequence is TGCGCCAGTCGGACTAGCGGGGGGGAAGAGACCCAGTACTAC. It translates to CASRTSGGEETQYY.

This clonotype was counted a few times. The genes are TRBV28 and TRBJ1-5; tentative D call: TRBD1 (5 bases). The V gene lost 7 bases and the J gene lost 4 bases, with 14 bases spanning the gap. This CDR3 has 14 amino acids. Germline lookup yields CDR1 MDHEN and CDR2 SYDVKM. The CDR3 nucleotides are TGTGCCAGCATATGGGGGAGGGGTAATCAGCCCCAGCATTTT. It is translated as CASIWGRGNQPQHF.

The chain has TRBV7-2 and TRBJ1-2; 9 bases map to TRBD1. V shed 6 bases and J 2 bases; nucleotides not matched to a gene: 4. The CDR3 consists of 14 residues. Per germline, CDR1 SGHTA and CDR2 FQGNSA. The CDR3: CASRRGQGNYGYTF. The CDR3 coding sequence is TGTGCCAGCAGACGAGGACAGGGGAACTATGGCTACACCTTC.

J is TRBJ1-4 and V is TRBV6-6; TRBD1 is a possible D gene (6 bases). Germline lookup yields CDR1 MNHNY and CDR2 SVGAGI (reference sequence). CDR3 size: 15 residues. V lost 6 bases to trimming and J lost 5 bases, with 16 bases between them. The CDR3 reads CASSQVGGKNEKLFF. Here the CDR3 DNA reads TGTGCCAGCAGCCAGGTGGGGGGCAAGAATGAAAAACTGTTTTTT.